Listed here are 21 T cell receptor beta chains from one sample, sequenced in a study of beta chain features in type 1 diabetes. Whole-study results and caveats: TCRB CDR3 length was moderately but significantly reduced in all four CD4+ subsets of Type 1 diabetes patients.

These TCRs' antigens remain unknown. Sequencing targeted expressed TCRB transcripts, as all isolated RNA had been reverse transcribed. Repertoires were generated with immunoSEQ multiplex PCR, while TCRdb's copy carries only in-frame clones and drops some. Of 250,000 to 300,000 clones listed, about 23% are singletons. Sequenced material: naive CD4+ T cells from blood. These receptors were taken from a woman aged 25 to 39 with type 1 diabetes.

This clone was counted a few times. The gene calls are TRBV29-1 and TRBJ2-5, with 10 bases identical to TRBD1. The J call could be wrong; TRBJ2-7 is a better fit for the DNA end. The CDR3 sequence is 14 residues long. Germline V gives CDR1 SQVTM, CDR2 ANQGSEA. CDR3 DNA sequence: TGCAGCGTGGGTCGGACAGGGGGGATCTACGAGCAGTACTTC. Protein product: CSVGRTGGIYEQYF.

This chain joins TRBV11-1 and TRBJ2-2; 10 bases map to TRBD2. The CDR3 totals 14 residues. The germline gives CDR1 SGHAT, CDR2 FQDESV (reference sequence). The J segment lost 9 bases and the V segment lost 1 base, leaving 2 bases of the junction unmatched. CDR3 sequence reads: CASSLGLAGRELFF. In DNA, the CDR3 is TGTGCCAGCAGCTTAGGACTAGCGGGCCGGGAGCTGTTTTTT.

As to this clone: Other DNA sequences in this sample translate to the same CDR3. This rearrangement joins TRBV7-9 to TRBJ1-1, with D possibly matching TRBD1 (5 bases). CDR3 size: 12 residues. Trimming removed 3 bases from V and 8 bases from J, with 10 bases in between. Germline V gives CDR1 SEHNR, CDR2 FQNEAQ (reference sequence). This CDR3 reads CASSLADREAFF. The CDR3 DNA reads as TGTGCCAGCAGCTTGGCAGACAGAGAAGCTTTCTTT.

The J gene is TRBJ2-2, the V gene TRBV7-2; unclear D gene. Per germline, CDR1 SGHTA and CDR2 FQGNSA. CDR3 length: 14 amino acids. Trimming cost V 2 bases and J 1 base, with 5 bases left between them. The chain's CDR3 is CASSLLLNTGELFF. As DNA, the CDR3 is TGTGCCAGCAGCTTACTCTTGAACACCGGGGAGCTGTTTTTT.

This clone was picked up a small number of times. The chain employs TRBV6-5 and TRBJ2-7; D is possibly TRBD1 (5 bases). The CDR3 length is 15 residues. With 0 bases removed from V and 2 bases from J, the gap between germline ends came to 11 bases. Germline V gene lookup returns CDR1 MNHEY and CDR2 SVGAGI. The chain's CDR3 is CASSYSSRQPYEQYF. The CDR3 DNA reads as TGTGCCAGCAGTTACTCCAGTCGACAGCCCTACGAGCAGTACTTC.

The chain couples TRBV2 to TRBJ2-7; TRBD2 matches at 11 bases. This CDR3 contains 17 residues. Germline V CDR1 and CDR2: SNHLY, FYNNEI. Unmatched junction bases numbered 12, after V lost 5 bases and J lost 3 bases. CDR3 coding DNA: TGTGCCAGCAGTTCCCCCATACTAGCGGGAGTACTCTACGAGCAGTACTTC. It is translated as CASSSPILAGVLYEQYF.

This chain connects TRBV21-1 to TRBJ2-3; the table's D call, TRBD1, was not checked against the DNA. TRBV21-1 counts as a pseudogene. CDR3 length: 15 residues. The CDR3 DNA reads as TGTGCCAGCAGCAAAGCAGGGGGCGCAACAGATACGCAGTATTTT. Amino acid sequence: CASSKAGGATDTQYF.

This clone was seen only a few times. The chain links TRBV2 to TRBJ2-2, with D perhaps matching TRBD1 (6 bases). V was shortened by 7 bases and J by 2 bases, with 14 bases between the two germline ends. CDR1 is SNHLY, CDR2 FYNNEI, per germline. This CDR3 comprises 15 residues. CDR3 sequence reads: CASTGQSFNTGELFF. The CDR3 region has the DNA TGTGCCAGCACTGGACAGTCATTCAACACCGGGGAGCTGTTTTTT.

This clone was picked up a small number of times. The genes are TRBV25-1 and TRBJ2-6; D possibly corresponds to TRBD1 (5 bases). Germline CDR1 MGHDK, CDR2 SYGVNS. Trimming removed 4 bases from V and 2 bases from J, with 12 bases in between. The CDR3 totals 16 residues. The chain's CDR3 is CASSVGLSPGANVLTF. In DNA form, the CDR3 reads TGTGCCAGCAGTGTGGGGCTAAGCCCTGGGGCCAACGTCCTGACTTTC.

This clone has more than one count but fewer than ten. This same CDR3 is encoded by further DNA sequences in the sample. CDR3 bases: TGCAGTGCTAGCTACAGCGGGGAGCTGTTTTTT. Its translation: CSASYSGELFF. The chain has TRBV20-1 and TRBJ2-2; D not certain. Germline loops: CDR1 DFQATT, CDR2 SNEGSKA (reference sequence). The CDR3 sequence is 11 residues long. V lost 3 bases to trimming and J lost 7 bases, with 6 bases between them.

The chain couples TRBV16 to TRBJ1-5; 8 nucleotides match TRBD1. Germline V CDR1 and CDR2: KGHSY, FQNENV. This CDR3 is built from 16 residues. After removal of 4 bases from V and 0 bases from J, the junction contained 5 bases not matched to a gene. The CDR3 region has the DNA TGTGCCAGCAGCCGACAGGGGACGGATAGCAATCAGCCCCAGCATTTT. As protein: CASSRQGTDSNQPQHF.

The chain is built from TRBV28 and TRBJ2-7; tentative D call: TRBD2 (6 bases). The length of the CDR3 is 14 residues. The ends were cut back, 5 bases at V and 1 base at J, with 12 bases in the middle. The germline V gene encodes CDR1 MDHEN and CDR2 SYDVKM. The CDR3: CASSRAGTSYEQYF. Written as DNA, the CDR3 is TGTGCCAGCAGTAGAGCCGGGACTTCCTACGAGCAGTACTTC. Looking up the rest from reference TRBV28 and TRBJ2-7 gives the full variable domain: DVKVTQSSRYLVKRTGEKVFLECVQDMDHENMFWYRQDPGLGLRLIYFSYDVKMKEKGDIPEGYSVSREKKERFSLILESASTNQTSMYLCASSRAGTSYEQYFGPGTRLTVT.

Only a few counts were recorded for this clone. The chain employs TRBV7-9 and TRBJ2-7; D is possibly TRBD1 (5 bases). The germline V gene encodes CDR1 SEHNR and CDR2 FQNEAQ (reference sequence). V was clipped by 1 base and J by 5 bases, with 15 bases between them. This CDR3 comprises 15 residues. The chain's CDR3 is CASSLGQGYSDEQYF. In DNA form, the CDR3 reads TGTGCCAGCAGCTTAGGGCAGGGCTATTCGGACGAGCAGTACTTC.

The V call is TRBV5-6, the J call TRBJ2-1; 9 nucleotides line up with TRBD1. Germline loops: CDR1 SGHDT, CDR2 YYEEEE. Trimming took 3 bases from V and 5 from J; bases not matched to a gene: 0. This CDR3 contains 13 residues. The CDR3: CASSWDRDNEQFF. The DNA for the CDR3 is TGTGCCAGCAGCTGGGACAGGGACAATGAGCAGTTCTTC.

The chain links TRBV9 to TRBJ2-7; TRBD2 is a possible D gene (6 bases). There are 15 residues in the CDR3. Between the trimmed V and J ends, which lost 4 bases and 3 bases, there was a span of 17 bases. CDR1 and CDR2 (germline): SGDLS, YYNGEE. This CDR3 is CASSQAAGLIYEQYF. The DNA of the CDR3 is TGTGCCAGCAGCCAGGCGGCGGGACTGATCTACGAGCAGTACTTC.

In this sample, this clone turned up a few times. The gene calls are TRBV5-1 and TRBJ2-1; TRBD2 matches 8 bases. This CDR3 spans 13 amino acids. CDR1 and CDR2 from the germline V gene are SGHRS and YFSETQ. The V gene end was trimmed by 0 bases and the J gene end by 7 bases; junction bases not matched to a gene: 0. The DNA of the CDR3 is TGCGCCAGCAGCTTGGGACTAGCGAATGAGCAGTTCTTC. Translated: CASSLGLANEQFF.

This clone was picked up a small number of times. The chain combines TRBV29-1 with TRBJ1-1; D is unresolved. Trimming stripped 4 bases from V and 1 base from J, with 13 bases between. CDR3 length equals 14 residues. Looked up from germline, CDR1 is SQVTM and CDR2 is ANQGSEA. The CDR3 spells CSVAREPSNTEAFF. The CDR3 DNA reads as TGCAGCGTTGCTAGGGAGCCTTCGAACACTGAAGCTTTCTTT.

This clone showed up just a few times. CDR3 loop: CASSAGLAGGPGGANVLTF. CDR3 nucleotides: TGTGCCAGCAGTGCGGGACTAGCGGGAGGGCCGGGAGGGGCCAACGTCCTGACTTTC. J is TRBJ2-6 and V is TRBV6-1; 16 nucleotides line up with TRBD2. This CDR3 is built from 19 residues. The V segment lost 4 bases and the J segment 4 bases; nucleotides outside the gene matches: 7. Germline CDR1 is MNHNS and CDR2 is SASEGT.

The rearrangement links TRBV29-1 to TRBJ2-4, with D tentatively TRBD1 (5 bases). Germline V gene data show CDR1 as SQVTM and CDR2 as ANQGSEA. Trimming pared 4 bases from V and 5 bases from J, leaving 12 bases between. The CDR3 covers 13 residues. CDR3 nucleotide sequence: TGCAGCGTTGCGCCCCAGGGCCAAAACATTCAGTACTTC. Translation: CSVAPQGQNIQYF.

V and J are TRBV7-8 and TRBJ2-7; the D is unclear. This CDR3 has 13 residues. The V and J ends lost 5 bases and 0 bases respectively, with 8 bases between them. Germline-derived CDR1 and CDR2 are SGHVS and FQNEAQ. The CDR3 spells CASSPSSSYEQYF. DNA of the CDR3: TGTGCCAGCAGCCCCTCGTCCTCCTACGAGCAGTACTTC.

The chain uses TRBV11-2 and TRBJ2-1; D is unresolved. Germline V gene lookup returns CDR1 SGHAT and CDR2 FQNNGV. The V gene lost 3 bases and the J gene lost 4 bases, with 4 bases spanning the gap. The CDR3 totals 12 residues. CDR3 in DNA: TGTGCCAGCAGCTTCCCTTACAATGAGCAGTTCTTC. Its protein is CASSFPYNEQFF.